This T cell receptor beta chain was sequenced during a study of PD-1 and CTLA-4 blockade in melanoma. Sequencing was performed with immunoSEQ multiplex PCR; in TCRdb, only in-frame clones are kept and a portion is missing. The repertoire holds tens of thousands of clones, less than 95% seen once, with roughly 9% in the top ten. This CDR3 is 14 amino acids long. The germline V and J ends were trimmed by 1 base and 2 bases, with 5 bases remaining between them. Germline V gene data show CDR1 as SGHTA and CDR2 as FQGNSA. The specimen comprised CD8+ T cells from peripheral blood, sampled from a patient given anti-PD-1 treatment. The rearrangement joins TRBV7-2 to TRBJ2-2; D is undetermined. The TCR comes from a human donor with melanoma. CDR3 sequence: CASSLGLNTGELFF. The CDR3 coding sequence is TGTGCCAGCAGCTTAGGGTTAAACACCGGGGAGCTGTTTTTT.